The T cell receptor (beta chain) described here comes from a study of regulatory T cells in long-lasting Graves disease (dated by TCRdb to 2020 to 2023). A note on the overall study: Persistent Graves' disease was defined as antithyroid drug treatment for over 5 years with persistently positive TSH receptor autoantibodies. Persistent Graves' disease patients were compared with newly diagnosed Graves' disease patients by peripheral blood TCR sequencing and RNA sequencing. The study was conducted in China and was registered as a clinical trial. A total of some 33 samples were covered by TCR sequencing, comprising some 13 persistent and around 20 newly diagnosed Graves' disease patients. In the clinical cohort, patients with persistent Graves' disease had used antithyroid drugs for an average of about 10.3 years. What the research found in general, with its limitations: Only peripheral blood was studied, because thyroid tissue, the primary lesion, was inaccessible. Persistent disease showed preferential use of TRBV28, TRBJ1-2 and TRBJ2-5, whereas newly diagnosed disease favored TRBV20-1 and TRBJ2-1. Sequencing and analysis were limited to the TCR beta chain. A larger number of public clonotypes was shared among persistent patients (more than 2,500) than among newly diagnosed patients (roughly 980). The authors acknowledged the small sample size as a limitation that may reduce accuracy. Persistent Graves' disease patients showed lower TCR Shannon entropy and fewer highly expanded clones than newly diagnosed patients, suggesting clonal expansion.

A note on this clonotype: The specificity of this receptor is unknown. No base qualities exist here, and no much larger clone lies one base off it.

The sample's time point label is to be understood as: persistent/refractory GD, antithyroid drugs over 5 years with positive TRAb. For both TCR sequencing and RNA sequencing, RNA was extracted from PBMCs in TRIzol. The diagnosis of Graves' disease followed American Thyroid Association guidelines. The patients came from an endocrinology department in Xi'an, China. From each patient, around 9.3 milliliters of peripheral blood was collected into an EDTA anticoagulant tube. Ficoll Paque Plus density gradient separation was used to isolate PBMCs, and no additional T cell sorting was done. An Agilent 2100 Bioanalyzer and agarose gel were used to check RNA quality, and a NanoDrop 2000 was used to measure RNA concentration. The CDR3 sequence holds 15 residues, the cysteine and phenylalanine included. Here the CDR3 DNA is all that survives: 45 bases in frame from base 1. A distance of 8 bases separates the germline ends of V and J, which lose 2 bases and 0 bases respectively. From the germline V gene, CDR1 is MNHEY and CDR2 is SVGEGT.

Library preparation employed multiplex PCR. The sequencer was an Illumina HiSeq 4000. To build TCR beta libraries, CDR3 regions were amplified by Arm-PCR using iRepertoire HTBI primers. Gel purification was performed on PCR products prior to sequencing. In the original analysis: Across samples, 55 to 80 TRBV and 13 to 15 TRBJ segments were identified and used for gene usage analysis of CDR3 amino acid clonotypes. COPE and FqMerger were used to merge the filtered high-quality paired reads into contigs. BLAST was used to align contigs to IMGT TRBV, TRBD and TRBJ reference genes, and CDR3 was defined according to IMGT. Clonotypes above 0.1% frequency were classified as highly expanded clones. Shannon entropy served as the measure of repertoire diversity, while the Gini coefficient captured V-J evenness. A clonotype was considered public if more than one individual shared it. TCRdb reran the public reads through fastp at Q25 and MiXCR, keeping productive beta chains. One record per CDR3 amino acid sequence lists the most common genes and DNA. The V and J calls and clone size are TCRdb's, not the authors'. The sample table records about 470,000 distinct CDR3 sequences; less than 25% of these occur just once. 7% to 9.5% of the sample goes to the ten largest clones.

This chain is built from TRBV6-2 or TRBV6-3 and TRBJ1-5; the D segment cannot be called with confidence. The starting material was peripheral blood mononuclear cells (PBMCs), obtained when the disease was refractory, from a patient treated with antithyroid drugs. This TCR was recovered from a female donor with Graves disease. The CDR3 region reads CASSYGSDSNQPQHF. At the DNA level, the sequence is TGTGCCAGCAGTTACGGGTCGGATAGCAATCAGCCCCAGCATTTT.